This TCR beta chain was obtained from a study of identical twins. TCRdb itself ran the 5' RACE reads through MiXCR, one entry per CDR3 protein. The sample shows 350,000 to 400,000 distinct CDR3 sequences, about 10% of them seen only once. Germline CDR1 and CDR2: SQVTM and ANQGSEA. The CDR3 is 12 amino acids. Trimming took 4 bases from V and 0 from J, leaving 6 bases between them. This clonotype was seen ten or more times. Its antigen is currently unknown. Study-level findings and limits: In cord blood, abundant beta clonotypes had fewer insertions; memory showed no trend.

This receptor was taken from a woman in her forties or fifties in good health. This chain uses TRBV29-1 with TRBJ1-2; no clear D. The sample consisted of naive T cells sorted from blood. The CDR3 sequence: CSVAQTNYGYTF. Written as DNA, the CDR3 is TGCAGCGTTGCGCAGACTAACTATGGCTACACCTTC.